These T cell receptor beta chains were read from a single sample in a study of shared T cell receptors in the human thymus. Repertoires were generated with immunoSEQ multiplex PCR, while TCRdb's copy carries only in-frame clones and drops some. The sample lists some 700,000 clones, 88% seen once, with around 0.0099% in the top ten. This sample was also put to use in a study of human thymus T cells.

Sequenced input: thymocytes. Receptors were obtained from a boy under two years old with a congenital heart defect. CDR3s include the opening cysteine and the closing phenylalanine or tryptophan. Fields, in order: D gene, J gene, V gene, clone size, CDR3 protein, CDR3 DNA. The D gene is left open where the match is weak. Size is omitted from some rows. Given values are once, few, many or a class for expanded clones.

D: TRBD2; J: TRBJ2-3; V: TRBV4-2; size: .; CDR3: CASSQDAGLAGTDTQYF; DNA: TGTGCCAGCAGCCAAGATGCGGGGCTAGCGGGTACAGATACGCAGTATTTT
D: TRBD2; J: TRBJ2-3; V: TRBV13; size: .; CDR3: CASSFLGGRTDTQYF; DNA: TGTGCCAGCAGCTTCCTCGGCGGGAGGACAGATACGCAGTATTTT
D: TRBD2; J: TRBJ2-7; V: TRBV7-2; size: few; CDR3: CASSLGTAGFFYEQYF; DNA: TGTGCCAGCAGCTTAGGTACAGCGGGATTTTTCTACGAGCAGTACTTC
D: TRBD2; J: TRBJ2-1; V: TRBV4-2; size: .; CDR3: CASSQAPGLAGGLGYNEQFF; DNA: TGTGCCAGCAGCCAAGCACCGGGACTAGCGGGAGGGTTAGGCTACAATGAGCAGTTCTTC
D: .; J: TRBJ1-3; V: TRBV19; size: .; CDR3: CASSGEGWDFGNTIYF; DNA: TGTGCCAGTAGTGGTGAGGGTTGGGACTTTGGAAACACCATATATTTT
D: TRBD2; J: TRBJ2-7; V: TRBV11-1; size: .; CDR3: CASSDGEATGGFYEQYF; DNA: TGTGCCAGCAGCGACGGGGAGGCAACGGGAGGGTTCTACGAGCAGTACTTC
D: TRBD2; J: TRBJ2-7; V: TRBV15; size: .; CDR3: CATSRPGLAGGSYEQYF; DNA: TGTGCCACCAGCAGACCGGGACTAGCGGGAGGCTCCTACGAGCAGTACTTC
D: .; J: TRBJ2-3; V: TRBV6-1; size: once; CDR3: CASSGWRDQSTDTQYF; DNA: TGTGCCAGCAGTGGGTGGAGGGACCAAAGCACAGATACGCAGTATTTT
D: TRBD2; J: TRBJ2-3; V: TRBV6-5; size: .; CDR3: CASSYPKGGDTDTQYF; DNA: TGTGCCAGCAGTTACCCGAAGGGAGGGGACACAGATACGCAGTATTTT
D: .; J: TRBJ2-2; V: TRBV2; size: .; CDR3: CASSPIAVGELFF; DNA: TGTGCCAGCAGCCCAATAGCGGTCGGGGAGCTGTTTTTT
D: .; J: TRBJ2-5; V: TRBV6-5; size: .; CDR3: CASSHKETQYF; DNA: TGTGCCAGCAGCCACAAAGAGACCCAGTACTTC
D: TRBD1; J: TRBJ1-2; V: TRBV5-5; size: .; CDR3: CASSGQPYGYTF; DNA: TGTGCCAGCTCGGGACAGCCCTATGGCTACACCTTC
D: TRBD1; J: TRBJ1-4; V: TRBV19; size: .; CDR3: CASSIRGQLPTNEKLFF; DNA: TGTGCCAGTAGTATAAGGGGACAGCTCCCGACTAATGAAAAACTGTTTTTT